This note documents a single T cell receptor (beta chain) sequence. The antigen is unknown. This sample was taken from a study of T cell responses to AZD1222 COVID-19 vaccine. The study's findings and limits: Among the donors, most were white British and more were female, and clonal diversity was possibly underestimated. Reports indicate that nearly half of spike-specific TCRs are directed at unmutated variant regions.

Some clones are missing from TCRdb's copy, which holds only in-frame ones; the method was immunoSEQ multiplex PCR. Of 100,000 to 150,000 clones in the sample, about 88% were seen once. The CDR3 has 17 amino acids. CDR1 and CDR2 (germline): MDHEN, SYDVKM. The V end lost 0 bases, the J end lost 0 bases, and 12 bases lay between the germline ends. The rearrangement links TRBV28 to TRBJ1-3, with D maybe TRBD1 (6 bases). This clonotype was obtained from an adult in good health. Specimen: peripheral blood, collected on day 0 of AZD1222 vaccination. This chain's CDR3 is CASSLWRGPSSGNTIYF. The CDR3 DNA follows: TGTGCCAGCAGTTTATGGCGGGGGCCGAGCTCTGGAAACACCATATATTTT.